This T cell receptor beta chain was identified in a study of shared clonotypes between healthy human individuals. Regarding the study as a whole: Naive subsets typically showed greater estimated richness than memory subsets.

Every subset's genomic DNA went evenly onto several immunoSEQ plates. Profiling relied on immunoSEQ multiplex PCR, and the TCRdb table lists in-frame clones only, not all of them. The table has roughly 2.1 million clones, roughly 91% seen once; the top ten hold 1.5% to 2%. Comment on this clone: Its antigen is as yet unknown.

CD45RO-negative CD8 cells positively selected for CCR7 made up the naive population, which excluded terminally differentiated effector memory CD45RA+ cells. Donors were healthy HIV-negative adults without recent acute infections or vaccinations. Material: naive CD8+ T cells from PBMCs. The source is a man aged 18 to 35 in good health. Some clones in this sample may be carry-over from other donors' samples.

The CDR3 nucleotides are TGTGCCAGCAGTTCCGATAGGGACAACTATGGCTACACCTTC. This gives the protein CASSSDRDNYGYTF. This chain joins TRBV7-2 and TRBJ1-2; D might be TRBD1 (5 bases). Germline lookup yields CDR1 SGHTA and CDR2 FQGNSA. Trimming removed 6 bases at V and 2 bases at J, with 13 bases between. The CDR3 spans 14 residues.